This TCR beta chain stems from a study of T-cell reconstitution after alpha-beta-depleted transplantation in children. Regarding the study as a whole: At day 60, the high TCRbeta diversity found in some patients originated from recipient T cells and thymic progenitors that had survived.

Unique molecular identifiers were incorporated into the prepared TCRbeta library. Each CDR3 protein gets one entry after TCRdb re-called the PCR reads with MiXCR. The table shows approximately 85,000 distinct CDR3 sequences, with roughly 14% occurring only once. This clonotype was picked up a small number of times. Its antigen remains unidentified. Sample: PBMCs, mostly from graft donor cells, taken 180 days after TCRalphabeta/CD19-depleted stem cell transplant. This sequence was found in a male patient aged 2 to 10 who had a stem cell transplant for acute lymphoblastic leukemia, so the T cells may come from the graft donor.

This chain's CDR3 is CATSDRNRGQGTGELFF. CDR3 bases: TGTGCCACCAGTGACCGCAACAGGGGTCAGGGGACCGGGGAGCTGTTTTTT. The chain has TRBV24-1 and TRBJ2-2, with 7 positions matching TRBD1. CDR3 length equals 17 residues. Trimming at V came to 4 bases and at J to 5 bases, leaving 12 bases not matched to a gene. Looked up from germline, CDR1 is KGHDR and CDR2 is SFDVKD.